Reported below is one TCR beta chain. Its cognate antigen is unknown. The data were obtained in a study of T cell repertoires in cytomegalovirus infection. Background on the study: It can be stated that public TCR beta signatures indicated CMV infection as well as a matching HLA type.

The CDR3 loop spans 15 amino acids. Germline CDR1 reads MGHRA; CDR2 reads YSYEKL. Trimming took 1 base from V and 4 from J, leaving 11 bases between them. General observations from the study: Within the response measured ex vivo, HLA-C-restricted CMV-specific TCR beta clonotypes were dominant.

TCRdb reprocessed the reads with MiXCR, giving one entry per CDR3 protein. The repertoire has roughly 230,000 distinct CDR3 sequences, approximately 17% of them found once; the top ten carry around half. The TCR comes from a human donor in good health (CMV status not recorded). Some clones in this sample may be carry-over from other donors' samples. The sample consisted of CD8+ T cells from PBMCs. The genes are TRBV4-1 and TRBJ1-5; tentatively, D is TRBD1 (6 bases). The CDR3 loop is CASSQALDRNQPQHF. CDR3 DNA: TGCGCCAGCAGCCAAGCCCTGGACAGAAATCAGCCCCAGCATTTT.